One T cell receptor (beta chain) is described in this entry. Its antigen is currently unknown. CDR1 is LNHNV and CDR2 is YYDKDF in the germline V gene (reference sequence). V trimming: 5 bases; J trimming: 5 bases; junction bases outside the gene matches: 10. The CDR3 totals 17 residues. PCR primers comprised 60 Vbeta and 13 Jbeta primers. Libraries were prepared by immunoSEQ multiplex PCR; TCRdb keeps only in-frame clonotypes and omits some of them. The profile covers 150,000 or so clones, with about 85% appearing a single time and about 2.4% taken by the ten largest. The data stem from a study of cytomegalovirus exposure and HLA in healthy donors. Across the study: Early released data had tens of millions of unique TCRs, all coming from HLA-typed donors.

Whole-study findings and limits: V segments that were indistinguishable, TRBV6-2 and TRBV6-3 among them, were omitted from analysis. The authors later found TCR association rates varying by HLA locus, with DRB1 most and HLA-C fewest. An analysis that was carried out later associated 15,000 to 20,000 TCR beta sequences with HLA alleles at 0.05 false discovery rate.

V usage is TRBV15 and J usage is TRBJ2-5, with 14 bases that match TRBD2. Sequenced material: PBMCs. This clonotype was obtained from a woman between 18 and 30 years old in good health and CMV-seronegative. CDR3 in DNA: TGTGCCACCAGCTCCCGGACTAGCGGGAGGTCCGAGGAGACCCAGTACTTC. It yields the protein CATSSRTSGRSEETQYF. The complete variable domain, with remaining parts taken from reference TRBV15 and TRBJ2-5, reads DAMVIQNPRYQVTQFGKPVTLSCSQTLNHNVMYWYQQKSSQAPKLLFHYYDKDFNNEADTPDNFQSRRPNTSFCFLDIRSPGLGDTAMYLCATSSRTSGRSEETQYFGPGTRLLVL.